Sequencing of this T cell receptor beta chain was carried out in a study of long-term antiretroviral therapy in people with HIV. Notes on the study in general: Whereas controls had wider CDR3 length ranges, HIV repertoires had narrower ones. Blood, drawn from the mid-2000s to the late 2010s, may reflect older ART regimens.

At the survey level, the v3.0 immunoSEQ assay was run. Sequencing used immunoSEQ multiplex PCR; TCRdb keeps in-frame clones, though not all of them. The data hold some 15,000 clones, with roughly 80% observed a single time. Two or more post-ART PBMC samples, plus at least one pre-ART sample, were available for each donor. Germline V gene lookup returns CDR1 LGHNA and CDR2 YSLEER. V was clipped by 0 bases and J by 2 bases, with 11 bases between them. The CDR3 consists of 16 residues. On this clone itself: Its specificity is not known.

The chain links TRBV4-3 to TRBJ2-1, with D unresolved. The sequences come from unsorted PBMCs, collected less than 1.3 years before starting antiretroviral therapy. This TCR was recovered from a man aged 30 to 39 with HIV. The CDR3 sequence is CASSQDGATPYNEQFF. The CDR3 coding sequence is TGCGCCAGCAGCCAAGACGGTGCGACACCCTACAATGAGCAGTTCTTC.